Described below is a single T cell receptor (beta chain) sequence and its context. Its antigen is still unknown. The data are from a study of cytomegalovirus exposure and HLA in healthy donors. Points from the study as a whole: Common viral pathogens (according to a later analysis) appeared linked to several of the most significant clusters. In a later analysis, productive TCRs from donors in an Asian-associated ancestry cluster reportedly carried fewer N-insertions than the cohort mean.

The junction had 12 bases not matched to a gene; V was cut back by 4 bases and J by 5 bases. This CDR3 has 16 residues. Germline values: CDR1 SGHRS, CDR2 YFSETQ. It was with 60 Vbeta and 13 Jbeta primers that the PCR ran. Here immunoSEQ multiplex PCR was the method, and the copy in TCRdb shows in-frame clones only, minus some. This sample yields fewer than 150,000 clones, of which around 79% are seen a single time; around 6.3% belongs to the top ten. The sample was PBMCs. The V call is TRBV5-1, the J call TRBJ2-7; 10 positions agree with TRBD2. The sequence came from a man aged 35 to 55 in good health and CMV-seropositive. The CDR3 is CASSRAGGQGGDEQYF. The DNA of the CDR3 is TGCGCCAGCAGCCGAGCGGGAGGGCAGGGAGGGGACGAGCAGTACTTC.